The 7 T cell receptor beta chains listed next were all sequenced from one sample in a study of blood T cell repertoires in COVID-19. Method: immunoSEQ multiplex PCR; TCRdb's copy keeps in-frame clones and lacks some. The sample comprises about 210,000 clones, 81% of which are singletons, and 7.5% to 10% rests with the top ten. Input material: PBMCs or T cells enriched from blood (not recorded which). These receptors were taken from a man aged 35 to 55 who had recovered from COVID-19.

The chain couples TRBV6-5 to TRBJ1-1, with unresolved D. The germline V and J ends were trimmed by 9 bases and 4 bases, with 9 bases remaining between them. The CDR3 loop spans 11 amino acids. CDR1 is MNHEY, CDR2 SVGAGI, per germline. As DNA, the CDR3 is TGTGCCAGTACTCGGGGCACTGAAGCTTTCTTT. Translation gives CASTRGTEAFF.

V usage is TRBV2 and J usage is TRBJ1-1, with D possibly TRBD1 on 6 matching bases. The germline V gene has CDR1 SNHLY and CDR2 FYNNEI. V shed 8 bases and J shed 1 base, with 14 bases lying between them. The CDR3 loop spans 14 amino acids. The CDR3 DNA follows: TGTGCCAGCGCTAGTCAGGGGCGGAACACTGAAGCTTTCTTT. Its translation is CASASQGRNTEAFF.

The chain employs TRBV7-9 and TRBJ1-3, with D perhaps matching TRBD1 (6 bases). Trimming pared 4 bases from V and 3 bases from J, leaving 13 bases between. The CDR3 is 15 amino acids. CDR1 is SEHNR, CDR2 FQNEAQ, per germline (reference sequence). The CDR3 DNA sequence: TGTGCCAGCAGCTCCCGGCAGGGGTTTGGAAACACCATATATTTT. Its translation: CASSSRQGFGNTIYF.

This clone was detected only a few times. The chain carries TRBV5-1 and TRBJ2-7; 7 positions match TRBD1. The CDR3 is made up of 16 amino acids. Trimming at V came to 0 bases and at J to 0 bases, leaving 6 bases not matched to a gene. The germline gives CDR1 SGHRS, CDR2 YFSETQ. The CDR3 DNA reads TGCGCCAGCAGCTTGGGGGGACAGCTCCTCTCCTACGAGCAGTACTTC. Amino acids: CASSLGGQLLSYEQYF.

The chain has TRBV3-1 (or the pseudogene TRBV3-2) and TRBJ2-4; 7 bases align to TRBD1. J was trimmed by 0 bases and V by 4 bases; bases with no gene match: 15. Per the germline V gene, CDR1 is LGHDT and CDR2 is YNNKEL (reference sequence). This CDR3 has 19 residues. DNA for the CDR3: TGTGCCAGCAGCCTATCATTAACCCGGGACAGACTAGCCAAAAACATTCAGTACTTC. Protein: CASSLSLTRDRLAKNIQYF.

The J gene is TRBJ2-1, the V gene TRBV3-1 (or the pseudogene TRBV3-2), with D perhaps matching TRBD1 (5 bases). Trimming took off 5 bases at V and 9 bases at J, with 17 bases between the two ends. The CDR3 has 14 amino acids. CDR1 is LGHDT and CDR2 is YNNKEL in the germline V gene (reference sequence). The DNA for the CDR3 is TGTGCCAGCAGCTACCCAGGGCCCGGCGGTGAGCAGTTCTTC. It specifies CASSYPGPGGEQFF.

The CDR3 loop reads CATSDSGQGNYEQYF. CDR3 coding DNA: TGTGCCACCAGTGATTCAGGACAGGGGAACTACGAGCAGTACTTC. The V and J genes are TRBV24-1 and TRBJ2-7; 9 positions match TRBD1. The CDR3 contains 15 residues. V trimming: 2 bases; J trimming: 3 bases; junction bases outside the gene matches: 4. The germline CDR1 and CDR2 sequences are KGHDR and SFDVKD.